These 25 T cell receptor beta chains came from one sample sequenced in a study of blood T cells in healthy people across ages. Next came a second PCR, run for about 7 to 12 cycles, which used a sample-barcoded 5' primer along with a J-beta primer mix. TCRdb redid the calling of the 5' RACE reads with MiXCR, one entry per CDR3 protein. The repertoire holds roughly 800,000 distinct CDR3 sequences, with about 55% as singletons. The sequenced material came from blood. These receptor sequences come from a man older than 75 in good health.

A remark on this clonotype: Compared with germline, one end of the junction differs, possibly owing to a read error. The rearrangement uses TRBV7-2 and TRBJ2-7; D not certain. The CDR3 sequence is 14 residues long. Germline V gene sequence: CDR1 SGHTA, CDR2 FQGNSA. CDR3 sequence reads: CASILVNLGYEQYF. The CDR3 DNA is TGTGCCAGCATCTTAGTCAATCTGGGTTACGAGCAGTACTTC.

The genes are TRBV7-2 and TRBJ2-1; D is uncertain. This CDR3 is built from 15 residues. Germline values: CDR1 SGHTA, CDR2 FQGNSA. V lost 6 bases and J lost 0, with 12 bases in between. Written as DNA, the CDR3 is TGTGCCAGCAGAATAGATAGGAGCTCCTACAATGAGCAGTTCTTC. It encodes CASRIDRSSYNEQFF. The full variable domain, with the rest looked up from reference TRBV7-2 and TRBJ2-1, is GAGVSQSPSNKVTEKGKDVELRCDPISGHTALYWYRQSLGQGLEFLIYFQGNSAPDKSGLPSDRFSAERTGGSVSTLTIQRTQQEDSAVYLCASRIDRSSYNEQFFGPGTRLTVL.

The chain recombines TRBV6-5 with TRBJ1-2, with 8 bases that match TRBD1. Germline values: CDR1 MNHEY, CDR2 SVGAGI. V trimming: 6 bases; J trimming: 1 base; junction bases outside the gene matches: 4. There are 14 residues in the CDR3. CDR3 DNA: TGTGCCAGCAGAACAGGGGGTAGTAACTATGGCTACACCTTC. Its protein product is CASRTGGSNYGYTF.

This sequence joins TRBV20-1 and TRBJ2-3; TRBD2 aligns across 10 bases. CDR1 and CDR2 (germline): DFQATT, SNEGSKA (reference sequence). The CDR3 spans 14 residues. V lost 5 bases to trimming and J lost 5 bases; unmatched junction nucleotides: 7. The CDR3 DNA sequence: TGCAGTGCTGCTCTAGCGGGAGTCGTAGATACGCAGTATTTT. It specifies CSAALAGVVDTQYF.

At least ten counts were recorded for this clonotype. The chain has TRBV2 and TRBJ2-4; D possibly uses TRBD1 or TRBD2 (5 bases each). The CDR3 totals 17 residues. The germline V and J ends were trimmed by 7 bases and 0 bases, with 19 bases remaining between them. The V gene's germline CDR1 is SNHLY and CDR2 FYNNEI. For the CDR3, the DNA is TGTGCCAGCACCGCGAGGGGCGGATATATAGCCAAAAACATTCAGTACTTC. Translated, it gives CASTARGGYIAKNIQYF.

In DNA, the CDR3 is TGTGCCCAGACGACAGGGTCTAAGAGGGGGGCCAACGTCCTGACTTTC. This encodes CAQTTGSKRGANVLTF. The J gene is TRBJ2-6, the V gene TRBV5-8; 7 nucleotides match TRBD1. The CDR3 is made up of 16 amino acids. Losses at the gene ends were 10 bases for V and 4 bases for J; bases not matched to a gene: 14. CDR1 SGHTS and CDR2 YDEGEE come from the germline V gene.

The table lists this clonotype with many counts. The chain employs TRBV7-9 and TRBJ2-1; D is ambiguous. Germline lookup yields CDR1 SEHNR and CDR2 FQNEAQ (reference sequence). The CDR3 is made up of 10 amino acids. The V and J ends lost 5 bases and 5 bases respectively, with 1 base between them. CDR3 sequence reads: CASSHNEQFF. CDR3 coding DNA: TGTGCCAGCAGCCACAATGAGCAGTTCTTC.

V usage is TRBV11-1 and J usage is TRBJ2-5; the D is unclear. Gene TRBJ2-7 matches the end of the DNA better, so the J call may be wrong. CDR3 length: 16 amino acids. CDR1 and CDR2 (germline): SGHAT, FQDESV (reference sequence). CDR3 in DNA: TGTGCCAGCAGCTTAGTAGACGGGCCACCACTTGACGAGCAGTACTTC. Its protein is CASSLVDGPPLDEQYF.

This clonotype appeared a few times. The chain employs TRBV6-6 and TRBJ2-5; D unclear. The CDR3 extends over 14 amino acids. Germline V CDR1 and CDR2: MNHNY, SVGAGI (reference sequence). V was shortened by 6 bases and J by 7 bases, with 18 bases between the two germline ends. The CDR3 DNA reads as TGTGCCAGCAGATTACGAGTCGATCTTGTGACCCAGTACTTC. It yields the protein CASRLRVDLVTQYF.

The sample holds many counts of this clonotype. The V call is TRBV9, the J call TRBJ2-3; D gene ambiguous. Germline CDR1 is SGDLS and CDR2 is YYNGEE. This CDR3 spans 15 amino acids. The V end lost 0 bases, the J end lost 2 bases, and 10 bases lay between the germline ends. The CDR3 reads CASSVDALHTDTQYF. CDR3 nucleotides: TGTGCCAGCAGCGTAGACGCCTTGCACACAGATACGCAGTATTTT.

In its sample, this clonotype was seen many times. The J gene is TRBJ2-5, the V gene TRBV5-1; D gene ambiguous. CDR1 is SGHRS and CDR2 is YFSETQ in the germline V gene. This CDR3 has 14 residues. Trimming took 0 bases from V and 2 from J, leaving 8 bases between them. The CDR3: CASSLEAFQETQYF. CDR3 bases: TGCGCCAGCAGCTTGGAGGCCTTTCAAGAGACCCAGTACTTC.

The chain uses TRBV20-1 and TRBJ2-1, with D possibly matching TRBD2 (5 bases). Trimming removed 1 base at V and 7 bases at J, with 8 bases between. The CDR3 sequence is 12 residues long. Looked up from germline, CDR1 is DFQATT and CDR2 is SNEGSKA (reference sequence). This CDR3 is CSARGGWNEQFF. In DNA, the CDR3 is TGCAGTGCTAGAGGAGGGTGGAATGAGCAGTTCTTC.

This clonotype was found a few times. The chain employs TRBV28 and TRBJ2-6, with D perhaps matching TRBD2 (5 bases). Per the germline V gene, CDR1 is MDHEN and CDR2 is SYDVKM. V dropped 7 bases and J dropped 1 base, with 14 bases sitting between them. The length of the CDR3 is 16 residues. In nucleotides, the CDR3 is TGTGCCAGCACCCAACTCGGGGTATCTGGGGCCAACGTCCTGACTTTC. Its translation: CASTQLGVSGANVLTF.

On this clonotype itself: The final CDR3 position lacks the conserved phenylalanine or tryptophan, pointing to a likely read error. In DNA form, the CDR3 reads TGTGCCAGCTCACCATACGCCTTATCCGGGAGGAGCACAGATACGCAGTATTCT. This encodes CASSPYALSGRSTDTQYS. V usage is TRBV18 and J usage is TRBJ2-3, with TRBD2 matching 7 bases. Germline values: CDR1 KGHSH, CDR2 LQKENI. The CDR3 sequence is 18 residues long. V was clipped by 2 bases and J by 0 bases; unmatched bases: 11.

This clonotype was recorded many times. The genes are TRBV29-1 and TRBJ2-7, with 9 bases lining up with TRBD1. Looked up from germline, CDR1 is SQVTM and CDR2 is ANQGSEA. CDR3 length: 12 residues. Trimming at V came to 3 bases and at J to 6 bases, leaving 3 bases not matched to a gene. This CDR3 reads CSVDSTGGEQYF. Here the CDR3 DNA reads TGCAGCGTTGACTCGACAGGGGGCGAGCAGTACTTC.

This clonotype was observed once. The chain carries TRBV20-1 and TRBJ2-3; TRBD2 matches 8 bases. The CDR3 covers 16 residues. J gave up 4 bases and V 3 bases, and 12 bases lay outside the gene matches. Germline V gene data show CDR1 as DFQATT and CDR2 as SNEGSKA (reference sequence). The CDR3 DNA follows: TGCAGTGCTAGGGGGGGAGTAGCGGGACTTCCAGATACGCAGTATTTT. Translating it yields CSARGGVAGLPDTQYF.

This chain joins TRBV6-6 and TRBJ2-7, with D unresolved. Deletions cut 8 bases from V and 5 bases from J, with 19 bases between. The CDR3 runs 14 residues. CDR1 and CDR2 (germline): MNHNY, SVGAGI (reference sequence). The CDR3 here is CASGGRQSIHEQYF. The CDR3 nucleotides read TGTGCCAGCGGCGGAAGACAATCAATCCACGAGCAGTACTTC.

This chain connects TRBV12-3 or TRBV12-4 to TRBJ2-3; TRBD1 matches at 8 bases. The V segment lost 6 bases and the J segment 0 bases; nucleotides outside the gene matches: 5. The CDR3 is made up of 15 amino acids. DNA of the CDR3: TGTGCCAGCAGCCCGACAGGGGTGAGCACAGATACGCAGTATTTT. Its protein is CASSPTGVSTDTQYF.

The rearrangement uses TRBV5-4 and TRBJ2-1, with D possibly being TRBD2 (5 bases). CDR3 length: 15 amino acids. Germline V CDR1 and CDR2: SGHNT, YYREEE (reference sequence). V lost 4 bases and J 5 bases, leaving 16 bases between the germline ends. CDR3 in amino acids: CASSRFAGADNEQFF. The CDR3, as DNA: TGTGCCAGCAGCCGGTTTGCGGGTGCAGACAATGAGCAGTTCTTC.

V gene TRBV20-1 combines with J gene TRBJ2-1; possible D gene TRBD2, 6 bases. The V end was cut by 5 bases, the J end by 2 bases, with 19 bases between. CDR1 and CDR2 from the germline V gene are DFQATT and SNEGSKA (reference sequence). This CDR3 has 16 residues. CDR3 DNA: TGCAGTGCTCCTGACCCCGCTAGCGCTACCTACAATGAGCAGTTCTTC. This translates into CSAPDPASATYNEQFF.

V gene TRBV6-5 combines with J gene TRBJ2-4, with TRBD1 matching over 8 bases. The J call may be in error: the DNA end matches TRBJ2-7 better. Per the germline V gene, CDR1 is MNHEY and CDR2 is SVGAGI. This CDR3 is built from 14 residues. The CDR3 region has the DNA TGTGCCAGCAGTCGGTCATCCAGGGGGCTCGAGCAGTACTTC. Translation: CASSRSSRGLEQYF.

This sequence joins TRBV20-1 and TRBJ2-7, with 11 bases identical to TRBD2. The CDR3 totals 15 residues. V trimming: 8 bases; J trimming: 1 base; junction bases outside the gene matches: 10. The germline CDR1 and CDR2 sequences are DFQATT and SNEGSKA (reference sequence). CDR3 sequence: CSCKKTSGTSYEQYF. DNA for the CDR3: TGCAGTTGCAAAAAGACTAGCGGGACGTCCTACGAGCAGTACTTC.

CDR3 coding DNA: TGCAGCGTTGTCTCCTCGGGGAGTGAAAAACTGTTTTTT. Translation gives CSVVSSGSEKLFF. V usage is TRBV29-1 and J usage is TRBJ1-4; D remains ambiguous. V gave up 4 bases and J gave up 7 bases, with 13 bases separating them. The germline V gene has CDR1 SQVTM and CDR2 ANQGSEA. The CDR3 is 13 amino acids.

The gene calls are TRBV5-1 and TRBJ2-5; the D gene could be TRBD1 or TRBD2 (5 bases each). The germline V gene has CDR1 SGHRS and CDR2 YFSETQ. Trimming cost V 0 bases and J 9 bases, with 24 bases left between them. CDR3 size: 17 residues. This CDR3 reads CASSLVPLGVPLGAQYF. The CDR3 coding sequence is TGCGCCAGCAGCTTGGTCCCCTTAGGGGTGCCCCTGGGGGCCCAGTACTTC.

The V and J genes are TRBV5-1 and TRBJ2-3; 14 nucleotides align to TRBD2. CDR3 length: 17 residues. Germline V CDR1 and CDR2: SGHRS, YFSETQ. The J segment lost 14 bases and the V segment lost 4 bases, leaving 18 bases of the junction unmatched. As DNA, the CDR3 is TGCGCCAGCAGCCTCGGGACTAGCGGGAGAAAACACAGATACGCGTATTTT. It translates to CASSLGTSGRKHRYAYF.